The next 3 T cell receptor beta chains were all read from a single sample in a study of regulatory T cells in long-lasting Graves disease. CDR3 regions were amplified by Arm-PCR using iRepertoire HTBI primers to build TCR beta libraries. TCRdb redid the calling of the multiplex PCR reads with MiXCR, one entry per CDR3 protein. The repertoire holds 350,000 to 400,000 distinct CDR3 sequences, 15% seen once, with 22% in the top ten. As for time point: newly diagnosed GD, antithyroid drugs for less than 3 months. There was RNA extracted from PBMCs, and the TCR library was made from it. Source: peripheral blood mononuclear cells (PBMCs), taken at new diagnosis, from a patient treated with antithyroid drugs. These receptors came from a female donor with Graves disease.

This clonotype was recorded at least ten times. V and J are TRBV7-9 and TRBJ2-1; 15 nucleotides align to TRBD2. Germline-derived CDR1 and CDR2 are SEHNR and FQNEAQ (reference sequence). The length of the CDR3 is 16 residues. Trimming removed 5 bases from V and 10 bases from J; junction bases left unmatched: 9. CDR3 sequence reads: CASSPGLAGGPVEQFF. For the CDR3, the DNA is TGTGCCAGCAGCCCTGGACTAGCGGGAGGGCCTGTCGAGCAGTTCTTC.

A few counts support this clonotype. The rearrangement joins TRBV5-1 to TRBJ2-1, with TRBD2 matching 13 bases. V lost 4 bases to trimming and J lost 5 bases; unmatched junction nucleotides: 6. There are 16 residues in the CDR3. Germline CDR1 reads SGHRS; CDR2 reads YFSETQ. CDR3 in amino acids: CASSVQLAGGDNEQFF. CDR3 bases: TGCGCCAGCAGCGTCCAACTAGCGGGGGGGGACAATGAGCAGTTCTTC.

As to this clonotype: It may be a read error: a sequence one base away is much more abundant. The genes are TRBV6-2 or TRBV6-3 and TRBJ2-1, with D perhaps matching TRBD2 (5 bases). CDR1 is MNHEY and CDR2 is SVGEGT in the germline V gene. The V end lost 5 bases, the J end lost 0 bases, and 11 bases lay between the germline ends. This CDR3 is built from 15 residues. The CDR3 is CASSEMGSSYNEQFF. CDR3 bases: TGTGCCAGCAGTGAAATGGGGAGCTCCTACAATGAGCAGTTCTTC.